The 5 T cell receptor beta chains in this list originate from one sample, sequenced in a study of control samples from healthy donors and cancer patients. Sequencing was performed with immunoSEQ multiplex PCR; in TCRdb, only in-frame clones are kept and a portion is missing. The sample includes under 150,000 clones, around 92% of them seen just once. Sequencing used PBMCs. These receptor sequences come from a man aged 50 or older with head and neck cancer.

This clone showed up just once. The chain joins TRBV10-1 to TRBJ2-5, with D possibly being TRBD1 or TRBD2 (5 bases each). The CDR3 consists of 15 residues. The germline gives CDR1 WNHNN, CDR2 SYGVQD (reference sequence). V was cut by 0 bases and J by 4 bases, with 12 bases left in between. CDR3 sequence (DNA): TGCGCCAGCAGTGAGTCGTCGGCAGGGAGAGAGACCCAGTACTTC. It encodes CASSESSAGRETQYF.

This clone has a single count. The chain couples TRBV5-4 to TRBJ2-7; possible D gene TRBD2, 7 bases. The CDR3 extends over 17 amino acids. The germline V and J ends were trimmed by 4 bases and 4 bases, with 24 bases remaining between them. Germline CDR1 SGHNT, CDR2 YYREEE (reference sequence). CDR3: CASSPQRGGSNSYEQYF. CDR3 DNA: TGTGCCAGCAGCCCCCAGAGGGGGGGCTCAAATTCTTACGAGCAGTACTTC. Variable domain in full (rest from reference TRBV5-4 and TRBJ2-7): ETGVTQSPTHLIKTRGQQVTLRCSSQSGHNTVSWYQQALGQGPQFIFQYYREEENGRGNFPPRFSGLQFPNYSSELNVNALELDDSALYLCASSPQRGGSNSYEQYFGPGTRLTVT.

The genes are TRBV7-3 and TRBJ2-7, with D uncertain. The CDR3 covers 13 residues. Germline V gene sequence: CDR1 SGHTA, CDR2 FQGTGA. V was pared by 5 bases and J by 1 base, with 9 bases between. The CDR3: CASSAGPSYEQYF. CDR3 coding DNA: TGTGCCAGCAGCGCAGGCCCTTCCTACGAGCAGTACTTC. The whole variable domain, filled in from reference TRBV7-3 and TRBJ2-7, reads GAGVSQTPSNKVTEKGKYVELRCDPISGHTALYWYRQSLGQGPEFLIYFQGTGAADDSGLPNDRFFAVRPEGSVSTLKIQRTERGDSAVYLCASSAGPSYEQYFGPGTRLTVT.

A single count supports this clone. The chain combines TRBV12-3 or TRBV12-4 with TRBJ1-5; D not resolved. CDR3 size: 12 residues. V lost 2 bases to trimming and J lost 9 bases, with 8 bases between them. CDR3 loop: CASSLTRLPQHF. Written as DNA, the CDR3 is TGTGCCAGCAGTTTAACCCGCCTGCCCCAGCATTTT.

At least ten counts were recorded for this clone. This chain joins TRBV19 and TRBJ1-4; D is unresolved. Germline V lookup: CDR1 LNHDA, CDR2 SQIVND (reference sequence). The CDR3 extends over 13 amino acids. V lost 3 bases and J 7 bases, leaving 9 bases between the germline ends. CDR3: CASSIISTEKLFF. The DNA of the CDR3 is TGTGCCAGTAGTATCATTTCGACTGAAAAACTGTTTTTT.